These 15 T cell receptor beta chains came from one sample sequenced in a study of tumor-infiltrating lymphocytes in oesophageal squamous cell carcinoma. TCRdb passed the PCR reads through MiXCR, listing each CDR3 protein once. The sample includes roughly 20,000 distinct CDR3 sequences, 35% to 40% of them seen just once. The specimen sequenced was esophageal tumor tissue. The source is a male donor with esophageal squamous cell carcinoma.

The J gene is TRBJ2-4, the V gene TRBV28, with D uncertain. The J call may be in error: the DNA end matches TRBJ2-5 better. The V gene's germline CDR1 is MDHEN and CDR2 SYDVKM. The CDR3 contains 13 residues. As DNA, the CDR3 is TGTGCCAGCAGCCTGGGCCAGGCGGAGACCCAGTACTTC. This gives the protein CASSLGQAETQYF.

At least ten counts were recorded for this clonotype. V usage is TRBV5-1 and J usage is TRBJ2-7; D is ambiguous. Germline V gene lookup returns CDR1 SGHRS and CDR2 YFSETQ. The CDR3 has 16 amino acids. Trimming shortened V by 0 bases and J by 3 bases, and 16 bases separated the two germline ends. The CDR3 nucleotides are TGCGCCAGCAGCTTGGAAGCAGGCTCCTTGCTCTACGAGCAGTACTTC. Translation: CASSLEAGSLLYEQYF.

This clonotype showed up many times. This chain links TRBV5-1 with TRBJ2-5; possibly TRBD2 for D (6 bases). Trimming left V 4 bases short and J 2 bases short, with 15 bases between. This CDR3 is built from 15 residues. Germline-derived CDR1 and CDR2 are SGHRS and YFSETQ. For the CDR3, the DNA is TGCGCCAGCAGCCCTGGTGCGGGATCGCAAGAGACCCAGTACTTC. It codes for CASSPGAGSQETQYF.

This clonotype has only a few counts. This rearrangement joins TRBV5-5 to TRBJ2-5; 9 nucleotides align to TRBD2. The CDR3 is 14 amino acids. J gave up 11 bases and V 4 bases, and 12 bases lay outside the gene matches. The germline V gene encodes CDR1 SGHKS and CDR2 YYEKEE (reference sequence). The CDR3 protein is CASSPTSGAREQYF. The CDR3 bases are TGTGCCAGCAGCCCGACTAGCGGTGCTAGGGAGCAGTACTTC.

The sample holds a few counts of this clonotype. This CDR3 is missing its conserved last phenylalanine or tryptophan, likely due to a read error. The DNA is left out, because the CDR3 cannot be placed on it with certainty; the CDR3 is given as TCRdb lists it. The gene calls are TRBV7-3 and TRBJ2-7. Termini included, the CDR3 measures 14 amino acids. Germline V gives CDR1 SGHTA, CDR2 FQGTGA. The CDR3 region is CASSRSSYEQYFGS.

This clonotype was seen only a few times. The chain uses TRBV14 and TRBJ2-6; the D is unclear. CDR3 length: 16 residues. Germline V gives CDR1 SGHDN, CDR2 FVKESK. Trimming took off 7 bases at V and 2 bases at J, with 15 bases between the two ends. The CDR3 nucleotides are TGTGCCAGCAACCCAGGCTGGGCGGCTGGGGCCAACGTCCTGACTTTC. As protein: CASNPGWAAGANVLTF.

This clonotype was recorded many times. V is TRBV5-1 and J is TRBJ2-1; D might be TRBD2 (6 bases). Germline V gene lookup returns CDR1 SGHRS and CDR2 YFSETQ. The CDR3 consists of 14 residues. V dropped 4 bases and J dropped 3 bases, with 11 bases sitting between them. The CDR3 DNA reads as TGCGCCAGCAGCCCAGGGACTTACTACAATGAGCAGTTCTTC. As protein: CASSPGTYYNEQFF.

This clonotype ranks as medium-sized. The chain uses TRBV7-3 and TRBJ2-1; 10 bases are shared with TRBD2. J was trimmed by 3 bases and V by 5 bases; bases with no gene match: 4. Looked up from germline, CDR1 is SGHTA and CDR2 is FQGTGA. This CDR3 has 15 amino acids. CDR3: CASSPTSGDYNEQFF. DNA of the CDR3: TGTGCCAGCAGCCCAACTAGCGGGGACTACAATGAGCAGTTCTTC.

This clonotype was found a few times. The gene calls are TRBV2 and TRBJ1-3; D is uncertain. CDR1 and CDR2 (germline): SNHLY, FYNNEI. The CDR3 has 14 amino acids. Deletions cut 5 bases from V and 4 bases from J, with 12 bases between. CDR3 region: CASSPGRVGNTIYF. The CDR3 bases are TGTGCCAGCAGTCCTGGTAGGGTCGGAAACACCATATATTTT. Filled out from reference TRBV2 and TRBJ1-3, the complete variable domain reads EPEVTQTPSHQVTQMGQEVILRCVPISNHLYFYWYRQILGQKVEFLVSFYNNEISEKSEIFDDQFSVERPDGSNFTLKIRSTKLEDSAMYFCASSPGRVGNTIYFGEGSWLTVV.

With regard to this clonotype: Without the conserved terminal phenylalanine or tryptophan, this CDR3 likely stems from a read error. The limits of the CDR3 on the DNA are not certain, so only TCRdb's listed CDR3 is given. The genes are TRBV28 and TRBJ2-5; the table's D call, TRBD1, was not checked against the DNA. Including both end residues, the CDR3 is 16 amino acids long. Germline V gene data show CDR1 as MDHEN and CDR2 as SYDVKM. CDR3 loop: CASRSTGGISPLHFGN.

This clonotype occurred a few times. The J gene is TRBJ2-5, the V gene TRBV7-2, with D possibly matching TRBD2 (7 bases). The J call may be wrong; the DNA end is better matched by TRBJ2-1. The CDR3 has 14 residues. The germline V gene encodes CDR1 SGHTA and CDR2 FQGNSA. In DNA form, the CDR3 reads TGTGCCAGCAGCTCATCGGGGAGGGGGAATGAGCAGTTCTTC. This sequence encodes CASSSSGRGNEQFF.

Here the CDR3 reads CASSLAAGNYGYTF. CDR3 in DNA: TGTGCCAGCAGCTTAGCGGCAGGAAACTATGGCTACACCTTC. This chain joins TRBV7-2 and TRBJ2-1; D call uncertain. The assigned J gene may be wrong: the sequence end matches TRBJ1-2 better. In germline, CDR1 is SGHTA, CDR2 FQGNSA. The CDR3 length is 14 residues.

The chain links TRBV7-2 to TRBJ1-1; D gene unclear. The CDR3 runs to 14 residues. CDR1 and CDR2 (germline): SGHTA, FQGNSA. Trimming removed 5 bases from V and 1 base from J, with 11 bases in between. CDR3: CASSLMHKNTEAFF. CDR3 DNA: TGTGCCAGCAGCCTTATGCATAAGAACACTGAAGCTTTCTTT.

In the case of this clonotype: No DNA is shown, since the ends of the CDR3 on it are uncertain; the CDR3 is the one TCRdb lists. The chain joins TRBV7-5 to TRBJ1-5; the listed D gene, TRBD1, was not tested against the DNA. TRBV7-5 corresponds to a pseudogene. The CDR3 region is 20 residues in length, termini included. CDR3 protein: CISVPEAYPDDRGGNQPQHF.

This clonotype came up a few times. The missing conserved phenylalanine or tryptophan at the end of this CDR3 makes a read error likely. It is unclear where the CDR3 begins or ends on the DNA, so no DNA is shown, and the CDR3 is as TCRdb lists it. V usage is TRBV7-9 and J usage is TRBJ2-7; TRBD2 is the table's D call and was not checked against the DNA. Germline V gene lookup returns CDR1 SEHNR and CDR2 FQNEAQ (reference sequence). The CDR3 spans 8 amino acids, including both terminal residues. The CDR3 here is CASSGGLS.